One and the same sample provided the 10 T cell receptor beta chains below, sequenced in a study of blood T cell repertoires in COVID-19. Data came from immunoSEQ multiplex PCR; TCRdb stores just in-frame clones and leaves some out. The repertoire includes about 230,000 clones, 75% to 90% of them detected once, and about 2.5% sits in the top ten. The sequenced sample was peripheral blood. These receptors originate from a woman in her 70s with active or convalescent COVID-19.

This chain's CDR3 is CASSARDIQYF. For the CDR3, the DNA is TGTGCCAGCTCAGCCCGGGACATTCAGTACTTC. The rearrangement joins TRBV18 to TRBJ2-4; D gene ambiguous. Germline V gene lookup returns CDR1 KGHSH and CDR2 LQKENI. CDR3 size: 11 residues. V lost 5 bases to trimming and J lost 8 bases, with 7 bases between them.

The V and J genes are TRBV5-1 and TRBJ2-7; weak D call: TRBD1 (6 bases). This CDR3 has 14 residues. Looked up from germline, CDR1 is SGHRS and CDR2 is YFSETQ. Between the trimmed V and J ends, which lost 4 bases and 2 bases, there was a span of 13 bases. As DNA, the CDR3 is TGCGCCAGCAGCGCGTTGACAGGCACCTACGAGCAGTACTTC. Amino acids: CASSALTGTYEQYF.

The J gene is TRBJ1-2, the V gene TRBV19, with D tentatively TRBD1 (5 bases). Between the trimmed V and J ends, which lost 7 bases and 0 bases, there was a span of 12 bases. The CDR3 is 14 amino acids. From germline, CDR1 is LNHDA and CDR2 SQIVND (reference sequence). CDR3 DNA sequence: TGTGCCAGTACCGCCCAGGGTGCTAACTATGGCTACACCTTC. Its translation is CASTAQGANYGYTF.

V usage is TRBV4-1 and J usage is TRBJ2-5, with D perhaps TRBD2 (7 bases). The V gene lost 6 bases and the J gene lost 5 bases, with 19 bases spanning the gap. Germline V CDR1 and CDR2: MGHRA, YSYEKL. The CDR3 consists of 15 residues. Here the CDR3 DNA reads TGCGCCAGCAGGAAGGGAGGGGGGCAGGGGGAGACCCAGTACTTC. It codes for CASRKGGGQGETQYF.

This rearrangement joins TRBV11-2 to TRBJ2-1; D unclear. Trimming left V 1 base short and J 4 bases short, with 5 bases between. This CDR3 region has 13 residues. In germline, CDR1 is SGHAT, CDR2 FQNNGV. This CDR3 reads CASSLVQYNEQFF. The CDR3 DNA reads TGTGCCAGCAGCTTAGTCCAGTACAATGAGCAGTTCTTC.

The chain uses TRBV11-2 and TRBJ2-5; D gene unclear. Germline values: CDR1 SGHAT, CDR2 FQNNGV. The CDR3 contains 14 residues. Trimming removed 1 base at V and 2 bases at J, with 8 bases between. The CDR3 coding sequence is TGTGCCAGCAGCTTAGGGCAGGCACAAGAGACCCAGTACTTC. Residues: CASSLGQAQETQYF.

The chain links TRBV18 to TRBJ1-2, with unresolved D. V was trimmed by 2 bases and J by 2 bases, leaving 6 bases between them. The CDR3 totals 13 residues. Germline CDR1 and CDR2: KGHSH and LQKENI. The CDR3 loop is CASSPVENYGYTF. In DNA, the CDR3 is TGTGCCAGCTCACCAGTGGAGAACTATGGCTACACCTTC. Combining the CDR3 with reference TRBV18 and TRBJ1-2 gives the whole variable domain NAGVMQNPRHLVRRRGQEARLRCSPMKGHSHVYWYRQLPEEGLKFMVYLQKENIIDESGMPKERFSAEFPKEGPSILRIQQVVRGDSAAYFCASSPVENYGYTFGSGTRLTVV.

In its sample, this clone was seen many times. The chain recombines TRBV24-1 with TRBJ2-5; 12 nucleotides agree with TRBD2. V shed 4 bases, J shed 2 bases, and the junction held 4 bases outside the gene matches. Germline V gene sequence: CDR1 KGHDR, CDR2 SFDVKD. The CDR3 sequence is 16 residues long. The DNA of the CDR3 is TGTGCCACCAGTGACCCCGGACTAGCGGGGCAAGAGACCCAGTACTTC. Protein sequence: CATSDPGLAGQETQYF.

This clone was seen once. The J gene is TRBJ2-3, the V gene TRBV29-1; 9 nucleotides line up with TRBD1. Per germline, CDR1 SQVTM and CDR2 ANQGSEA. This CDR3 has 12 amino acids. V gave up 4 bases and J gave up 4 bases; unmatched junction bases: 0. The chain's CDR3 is CSVGQGADTQYF. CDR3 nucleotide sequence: TGCAGCGTTGGACAGGGGGCAGATACGCAGTATTTT.

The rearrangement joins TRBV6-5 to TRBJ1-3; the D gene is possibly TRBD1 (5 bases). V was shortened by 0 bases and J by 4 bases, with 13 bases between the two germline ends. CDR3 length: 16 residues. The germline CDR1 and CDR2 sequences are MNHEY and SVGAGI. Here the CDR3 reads CASSYSVTQGGNTIYF. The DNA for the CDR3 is TGTGCCAGCAGTTACTCGGTTACCCAGGGCGGAAACACCATATATTTT.